These T cell receptor beta chains were read from a single sample in a study of blood T cells in healthy people across ages. TCRdb reprocessed the 5' RACE reads with MiXCR, giving one entry per CDR3 protein. The table shows hundreds of thousands of distinct CDR3 sequences, with 52% occurring only once. The sequenced sample consisted of blood. The receptors were gathered from a woman older than 75 in good health. Each CDR3 is given with its conserved first and last residue. Each record gives: J gene, clone size, D gene, V gene, CDR3 protein, CDR3 DNA. D genes are given only for firm matches. Only some rows state a clone size, as once, few, many or a class for expanded clones.

>TRBJ2-2|NA|TRBD2|TRBV2
CAIDTGGTTGELFF
TGTGCCATCGATACCGGGGGGACTACCGGGGAGCTGTTTTTT
>TRBJ2-5|NA|NA|TRBV12-3/TRBV12-4
CASSFTDPLGQETQYF
TGTGCCAGCAGTTTTACGGACCCCCTGGGGCAAGAGACCCAGTACTTC
>TRBJ2-3|many|TRBD2|TRBV7-3
CASTPGKPGLAGGPGYTQYF
TGTGCCTCCACACCCGGGAAACCGGGACTAGCGGGGGGGCCCGGGTATACGCAGTATTTT
>TRBJ2-4|NA|NA|TRBV29-1
CSVEPGGPKNIQYF
TGCAGCGTTGAACCCGGGGGGCCCAAAAACATTCAGTACTTC
>TRBJ2-7|NA|NA|TRBV4-2
CASSRSKVPDRLFYNEQYF
TGTGCCAGCAGTCGATCGAAAGTTCCTGACAGGCTCTTCTACAATGAGCAGTACTTC
>TRBJ2-3|once|TRBD1|TRBV29-1
CSVKPGQGTDTQYF
TGCAGCGTTAAACCGGGACAGGGAACAGATACGCAGTATTTT
>TRBJ2-7|many|NA|TRBV27
CASRYKVYGLGYEQYF
TGTGCCAGCAGATATAAAGTTTATGGTCTGGGGTACGAGCAGTACTTC
>TRBJ1-1|few|NA|TRBV5-1
CASSSATDFMNTEAFF
TGCGCCAGCAGCTCGGCCACAGATTTCATGAACACTGAAGCTTTCTTT
>TRBJ1-6|few|NA|TRBV7-9
CASSLFGGRALHF
TGTGCCAGCAGCTTATTTGGCGGTCGGGCCCTCCACTTT
>TRBJ1-2|NA|NA|TRBV12-3/TRBV12-4
CASSLQGSGGYTF
TGTGCCAGCAGTTTGCAGGGAAGCGGTGGCTACACCTTC
>TRBJ2-7|NA|TRBD2|TRBV5-1
CASSLGTSGGEQYF
TGCGCCAGCAGCTTGGGGACTAGCGGGGGTGAGCAGTACTTC
>TRBJ1-6|NA|TRBD1|TRBV2
CASSQQGASGSPLHF
TGTGCCAGCAGCCAACAGGGGGCGAGTGGTTCACCCCTCCACTTT
>TRBJ1-4|NA|NA|TRBV6-1
CASSGQRGGGEKLFF
TGTGCCAGCAGTGGACAGCGGGGTGGAGGGGAAAAACTGTTTTTT
>TRBJ2-7|many|NA|TRBV27
CASSLFGATYEQYF
TGTGCCAGCAGTTTATTTGGAGCTACCTACGAGCAGTACTTC
>TRBJ2-7|NA|NA|TRBV27
CASKGRPYEQYF
TGTGCCAGCAAAGGTCGGCCCTACGAGCAGTACTTC
>TRBJ2-1|many|TRBD2|TRBV5-1
CASSSPSTSGNEQFF
TGCGCCAGCAGCTCACCGTCGACTAGCGGAAATGAGCAGTTCTTC
>TRBJ2-6|NA|NA|TRBV27
CASSLRQVSGANVLTF
TGTGCCAGCAGCCTACGACAGGTCTCTGGGGCCAACGTCCTGACTTTC
>TRBJ2-1|many|NA|TRBV2
CASKRTGHEQFF
TGTGCCAGCAAAAGGACGGGACATGAGCAGTTCTTC
>TRBJ2-4|NA|NA|TRBV30
CACAVGPLAKNIQYF
TGTGCCTGTGCTGTCGGACCGCTAGCCAAAAACATTCAGTACTTC
>TRBJ2-1|NA|TRBD2|TRBV25-1
CASSEKGGGDRGTSGSNEQFF
TGTGCCAGCAGTGAGAAAGGAGGGGGGGACAGGGGGACTAGCGGGAGTAATGAGCAGTTCTTC
>TRBJ1-6|few|NA|TRBV28
CASSLNNSPLHF
TGTGCCAGCAGTTTGAATAATTCACCCCTCCACTTT
>TRBJ2-7|NA|NA|TRBV28
CAARRGEPSSYEQYF
TGTGCCGCCCGCCGAGGTGAGCCTAGCTCCTACGAGCAGTACTTC
>TRBJ1-2|NA|NA|TRBV5-1
CASSFRDGENYGGYTF
TGCGCCAGCAGCTTCCGGGACGGAGAGAATTATGGAGGCTACACCTTC
>TRBJ2-5|NA|NA|TRBV29-1
CSAGNPEIGTQYF
TGCAGCGCCGGGAATCCAGAAATAGGGACCCAGTACTTC
>TRBJ2-1|NA|NA|TRBV3-1
CASSHGAIYNEQFF
TGTGCCAGCAGCCACGGGGCCATCTACAATGAGCAGTTCTTC
>TRBJ2-7|many|NA|TRBV28
CSSSSDSPYEQYF
TGTTCCAGCAGTTCTGACAGTCCCTACGAGCAGTACTTC
>TRBJ2-3|NA|NA|TRBV11-2
CAGSLEWAQDTQYF
TGTGCCGGCAGCTTAGAATGGGCTCAAGATACGCAGTATTTT
>TRBJ1-2|NA|NA|TRBV28
CASGAGESGYTF
TGTGCCAGCGGGGCAGGGGAGAGTGGCTACACCTTC
>TRBJ2-3|NA|TRBD2|TRBV15
CATSRPTLELAGIGTQYF
TGTGCCACCAGCAGACCTACCCTGGAACTAGCGGGTATAGGTACGCAGTATTTT
>TRBJ2-3|NA|TRBD2|TRBV20-1
CSAKKGLAGGKDTQYF
TGCAGTGCTAAAAAAGGACTAGCGGGAGGGAAGGATACGCAGTATTTT
>TRBJ2-7|NA|NA|TRBV25-1
CASSAPPVREQYF
TGTGCCAGCAGTGCCCCCCCCGTACGCGAGCAGTACTTC
>TRBJ1-5|NA|NA|TRBV6-2/TRBV6-3
CASRTDLFIGEQPQHF
TGTGCCAGCAGAACAGACCTTTTTATAGGTGAGCAGCCCCAGCATTTT
>TRBJ2-1|few|NA|TRBV2
CASSELASEQFF
TGTGCCAGCAGTGAGCTAGCTAGTGAGCAGTTCTTC
>TRBJ1-1|many|NA|TRBV11-2
CASSMWSEAFF
TGTGCCAGCAGCATGTGGAGTGAAGCTTTCTTT
>TRBJ2-4|NA|NA|TRBV21-1
CASSKKGGKNIQYF
TGTGCCAGCAGCAAGAAGGGGGGCAAAAACATTCAGTACTTC
>TRBJ2-1|many|NA|TRBV6-5
CASSYIGGANNEQFF
TGTGCCAGCAGTTACATTGGGGGGGCGAACAATGAGCAGTTCTTC
>TRBJ2-4|NA|NA|TRBV9
CASSGGENIQYF
TGTGCCAGCAGCGGCGGGGAAAACATTCAGTACTTC
>TRBJ1-4|NA|NA|TRBV6-1
CARRLTNEKLFF
TGTGCCCGACGGCTCACTAATGAAAAACTGTTTTTT
>TRBJ2-1|once|TRBD2|TRBV10-2
CASSESWASGFYNEQFF
TGCGCCAGCAGTGAGTCGTGGGCTAGCGGGTTTTACAATGAGCAGTTCTTC
>TRBJ2-7|few|NA|TRBV6-6
CASSFNRRSYEQYF
TGTGCCAGCAGTTTTAACAGGCGTTCCTACGAGCAGTACTTC
>TRBJ2-1|NA|TRBD2|TRBV28
CASSRLGTSGTEQFF
TGTGCCAGCAGTCGCTTAGGGACTAGCGGGACTGAGCAGTTCTTC